The source of this TCR beta chain is a study of identical twins (dated by TCRdb to about 2016). Context from the whole study: The study deep-sequenced TCR alpha and beta repertoires from monozygotic twins, unrelated adults of various ages and cord blood to test whether fetal clonotypes persist. To rule out contamination, the twin experiments were replicated at different times with different library preparation protocols.

Libraries were constructed by 5' RACE. Reads for this sample came from an Illumina HiSeq 2000. A universal primer binding site was added through template switching, and the final cDNA carried a unique molecular identifier so that TCR cDNA molecules could be counted accurately. First-strand cDNA for TCR alpha and beta chains was synthesized from specific primers in the conserved constant-segment region. To control for contamination, every cDNA library carried two barcodes: a SMART-Mk sample barcode plus Illumina barcodes. TruSeq adapter sequences and Illumina sample barcodes were added in two successive PCR steps. Sequencing of the TCR alpha and beta cDNA libraries was done on the Illumina HiSeq platform using custom primers. The published analysis was carried out like this. MiGEC processed the raw reads to extract unique molecular identifiers, while MiXCR was used to determine the CDR3 positions. Recombination models were inferred per individual with the repgenHMM and IGoR tools using an EM algorithm. The analysis of shared clonotypes was done with the tcR package in R, with sharing normalized by the product of cloneset sizes. To study raw recombination without the effects of thymic and clonal selection, out-of-frame nonproductive sequences were analyzed. TCRdb applied fastp at Q25 and MiXCR to the public reads, then kept only in-frame beta chains. Rows are unified per CDR3 protein, each entry keeping the most common DNA and genes. Here the V and J calls rest on TCRdb's processing, not on the authors' analysis. The sample profile shows approximately 470,000 distinct CDR3 sequences; more than 13% of them were found once. The top ten clonotypes cover 0.4% to 0.55% of the sample.

All donors were healthy Caucasians. Three pairs of female monozygotic twins, all aged roughly 18 to 30 years, made up the twin cohort. Positive isolation kits from Invitrogen were used to isolate the CD4+ and CD8+ T cell populations. Worth noting for this clonotype: There is no known antigen for this receptor. No per-base quality is available; no much larger clone lies one base away.

Broad study findings and their caveats: Fewer insertions were carried by abundant cord blood beta clonotypes, a similar but weaker trend appeared in young adult naive repertoires, and no such trend appeared in memory repertoires. Conclusions relied on cross-sectional statistical analysis, since the same donors could not be followed over many years. Compared with coincidental sharing between unrelated individuals, out-of-frame TCR alpha sequences shared between twins had an excess of sequences with low generation probability. Invariant T cells such as MAIT and iNKT could partly confound zero-insertion analyses, although diverse VJ usage argued against such confounding for most clonotypes. Excess twin sharing in beta out-of-frame sequences was weaker because fewer shared sequences lowered the signal-to-noise ratio. In monozygotic twins, recombination models systematically underestimated out-of-frame TCR alpha sharing, but the models matched the sharing seen between unrelated individuals.

The germline V gene (reference sequence) gives CDR1 as MNHNY and CDR2 as SVGAGI. CDR3 length: 11 amino acids, cysteine to phenylalanine. Solely the CDR3 DNA is kept, with 33 bases framed from the first base. V sheds 2 bases and J sheds 15 bases, leaving 8 bases between their ends. The sample was also linked to a second study, of yellow fever vaccine responses in identical twins. As that second study puts it: According to the authors, in identical twins the way T cells responded to vaccination appeared partly convergent and partly personalized. Focusing on identical twins, the study followed the T cell clones that responded to the vaccine, and did so with precision.

Sequencing was performed on CD4+ T cells sorted from blood. The TCR originated in a woman younger than 35 in good health. In this chain, TRBV6-6 is recombined with TRBJ1-6; confidence is insufficient to name the D gene. The DNA sequence reads TGTGCCAGCAGTTACGAGAAGCTCCTCCACTTT. The translation is CASSYEKLLHF.